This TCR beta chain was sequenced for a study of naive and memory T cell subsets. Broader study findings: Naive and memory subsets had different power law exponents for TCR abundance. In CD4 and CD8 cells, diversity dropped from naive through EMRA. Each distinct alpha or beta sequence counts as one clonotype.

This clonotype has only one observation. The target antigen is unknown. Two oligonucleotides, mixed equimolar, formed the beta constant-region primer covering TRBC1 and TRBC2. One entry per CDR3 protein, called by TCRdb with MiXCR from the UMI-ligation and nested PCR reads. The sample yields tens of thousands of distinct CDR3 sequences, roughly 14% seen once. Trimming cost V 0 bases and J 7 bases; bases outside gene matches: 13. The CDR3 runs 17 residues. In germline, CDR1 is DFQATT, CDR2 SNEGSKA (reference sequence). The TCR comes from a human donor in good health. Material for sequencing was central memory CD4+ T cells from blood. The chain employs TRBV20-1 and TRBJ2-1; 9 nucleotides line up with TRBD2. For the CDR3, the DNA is TGCAGTGCTAGAGATGTCGCTCGAGCGGGAGGAGGAAATGAGCAGTTCTTC. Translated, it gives CSARDVARAGGGNEQFF.